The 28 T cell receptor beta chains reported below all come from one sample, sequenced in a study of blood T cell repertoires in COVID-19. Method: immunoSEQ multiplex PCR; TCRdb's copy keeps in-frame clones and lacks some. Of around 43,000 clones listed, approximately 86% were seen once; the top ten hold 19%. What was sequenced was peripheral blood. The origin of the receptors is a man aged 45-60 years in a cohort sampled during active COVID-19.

The CDR3 loop reads CAVSGTVQETQYF. The CDR3 DNA reads TGTGCCGTCTCGGGGACAGTACAAGAGACCCAGTACTTC. The chain uses TRBV6-5 and TRBJ2-5; 7 bases align to TRBD1. V shed 11 bases and J 2 bases; nucleotides not matched to a gene: 8. The germline CDR1 and CDR2 sequences are MNHEY and SVGAGI. CDR3 length: 13 residues.

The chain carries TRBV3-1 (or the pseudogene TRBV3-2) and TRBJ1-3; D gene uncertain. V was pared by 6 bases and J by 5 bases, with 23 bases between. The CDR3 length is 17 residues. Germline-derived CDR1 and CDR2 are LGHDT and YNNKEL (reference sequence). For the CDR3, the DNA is TGTGCCAGCAGAAACCGTGTCCCATTACACGCACGAAACACCATATATTTT. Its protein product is CASRNRVPLHARNTIYF.

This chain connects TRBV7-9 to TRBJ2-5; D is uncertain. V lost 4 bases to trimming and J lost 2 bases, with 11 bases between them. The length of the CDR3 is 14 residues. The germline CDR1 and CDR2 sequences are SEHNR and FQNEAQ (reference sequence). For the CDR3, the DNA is TGTGCCAGCAGCTCGGAGACTTGGCAAGAGACCCAGTACTTC. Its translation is CASSSETWQETQYF.

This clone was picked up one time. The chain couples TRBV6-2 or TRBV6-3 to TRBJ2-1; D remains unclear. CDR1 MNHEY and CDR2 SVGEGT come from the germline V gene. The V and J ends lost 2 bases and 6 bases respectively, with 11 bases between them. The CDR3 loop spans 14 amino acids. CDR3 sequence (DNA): TGTGCCAGCAGTTACGTGAGGATCGGCAATGAGCAGTTCTTC. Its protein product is CASSYVRIGNEQFF.

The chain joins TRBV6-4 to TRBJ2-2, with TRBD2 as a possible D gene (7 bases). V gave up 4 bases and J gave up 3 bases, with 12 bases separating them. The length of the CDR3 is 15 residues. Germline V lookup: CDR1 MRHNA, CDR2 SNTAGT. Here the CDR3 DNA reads TGTGCCAGCAGTGGACAGGCGGGGGACACCGGGGAGCTGTTTTTT. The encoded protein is CASSGQAGDTGELFF.

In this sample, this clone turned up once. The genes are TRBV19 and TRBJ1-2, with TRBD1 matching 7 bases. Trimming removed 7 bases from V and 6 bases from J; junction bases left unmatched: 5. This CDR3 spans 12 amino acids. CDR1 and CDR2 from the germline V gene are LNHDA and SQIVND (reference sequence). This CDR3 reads CASTAQGNGYTF. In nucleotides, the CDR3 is TGTGCCAGTACCGCACAGGGGAATGGCTACACCTTC.

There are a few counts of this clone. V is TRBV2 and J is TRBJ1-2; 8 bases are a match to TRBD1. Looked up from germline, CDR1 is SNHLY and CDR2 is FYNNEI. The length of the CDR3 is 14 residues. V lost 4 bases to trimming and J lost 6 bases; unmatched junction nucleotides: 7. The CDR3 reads CASSARDRRHGYTF. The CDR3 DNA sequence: TGTGCCAGCAGTGCAAGGGACAGGAGACATGGCTACACCTTC.

DNA for the CDR3: TGTGCCAGTAAACCCGGACAGTTGAACACTGAAGCTTTCTTT. Translation gives CASKPGQLNTEAFF. This rearrangement joins TRBV19 to TRBJ1-1; tentative D call: TRBD1 (6 bases). Germline assignment: CDR1 LNHDA and CDR2 SQIVND (reference sequence). V was pared by 7 bases and J by 0 bases, with 12 bases between. The CDR3 has 14 amino acids.

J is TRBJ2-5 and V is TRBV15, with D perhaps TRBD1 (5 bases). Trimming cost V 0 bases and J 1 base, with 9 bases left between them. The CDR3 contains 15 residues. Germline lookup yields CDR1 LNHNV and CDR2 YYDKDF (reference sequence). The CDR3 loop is CATSRDLQGQETQYF. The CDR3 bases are TGTGCCACCAGCAGAGATCTGCAGGGCCAAGAGACCCAGTACTTC.

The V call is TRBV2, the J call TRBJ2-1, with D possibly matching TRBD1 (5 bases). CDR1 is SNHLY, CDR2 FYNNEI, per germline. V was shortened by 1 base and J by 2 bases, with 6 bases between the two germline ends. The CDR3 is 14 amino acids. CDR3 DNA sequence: TGTGCCAGCAGTGAAGACAGGACCTACAATGAGCAGTTCTTC. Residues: CASSEDRTYNEQFF. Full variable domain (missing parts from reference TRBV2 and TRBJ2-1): EPEVTQTPSHQVTQMGQEVILRCVPISNHLYFYWYRQILGQKVEFLVSFYNNEISEKSEIFDDQFSVERPDGSNFTLKIRSTKLEDSAMYFCASSEDRTYNEQFFGPGTRLTVL.

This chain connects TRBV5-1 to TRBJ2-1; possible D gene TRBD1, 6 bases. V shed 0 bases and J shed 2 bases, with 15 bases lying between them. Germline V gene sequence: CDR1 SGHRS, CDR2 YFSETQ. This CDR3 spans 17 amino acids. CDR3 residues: CASSLGPQGITYNEQFF. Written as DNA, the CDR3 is TGCGCCAGCAGCTTGGGCCCTCAGGGGATTACCTACAATGAGCAGTTCTTC.

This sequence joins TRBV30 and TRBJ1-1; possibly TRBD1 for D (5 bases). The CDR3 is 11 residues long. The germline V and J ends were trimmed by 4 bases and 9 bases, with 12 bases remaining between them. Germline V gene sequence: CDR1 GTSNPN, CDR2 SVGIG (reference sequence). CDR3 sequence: CAWIEDTKAFF. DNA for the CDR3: TGTGCCTGGATCGAGGACACAAAAGCTTTCTTT. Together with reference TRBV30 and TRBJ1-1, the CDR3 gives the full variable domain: SQTIHQWPATLVQPVGSPLSLECTVEGTSNPNLYWYRQAAGRGLQLLFYSVGIGQISSEVPQNLSASRPQDRQFILSSKKLLLSDSGFYLCAWIEDTKAFFGQGTRLTVV.

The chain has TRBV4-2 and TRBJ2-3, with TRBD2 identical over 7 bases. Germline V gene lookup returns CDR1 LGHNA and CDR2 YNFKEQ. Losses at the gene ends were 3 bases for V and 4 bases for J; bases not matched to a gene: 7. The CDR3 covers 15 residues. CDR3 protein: CASSHIGLDADTQYF. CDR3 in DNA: TGTGCCAGCAGCCACATAGGACTAGACGCAGATACGCAGTATTTT.

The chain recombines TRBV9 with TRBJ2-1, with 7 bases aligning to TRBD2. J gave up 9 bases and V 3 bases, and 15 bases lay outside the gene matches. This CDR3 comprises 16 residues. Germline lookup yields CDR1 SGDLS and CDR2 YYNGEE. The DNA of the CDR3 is TGTGCCAGCAGCGAGGGAGCGGGGCGGCCCCCCGGTGAGCAGTTCTTC. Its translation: CASSEGAGRPPGEQFF.

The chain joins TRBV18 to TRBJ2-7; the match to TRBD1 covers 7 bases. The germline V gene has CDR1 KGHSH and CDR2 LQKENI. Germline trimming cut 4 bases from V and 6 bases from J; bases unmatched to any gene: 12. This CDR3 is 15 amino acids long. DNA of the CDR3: TGTGCCAGCTCACAGGACGGTACAGGGGAACGCGAGCAGTACTTC. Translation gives CASSQDGTGEREQYF.

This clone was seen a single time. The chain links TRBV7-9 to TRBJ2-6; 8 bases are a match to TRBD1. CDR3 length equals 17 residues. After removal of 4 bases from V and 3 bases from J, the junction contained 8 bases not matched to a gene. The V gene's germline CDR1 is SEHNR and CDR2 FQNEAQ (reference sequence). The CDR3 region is CASSSNDRGIGANVLTF. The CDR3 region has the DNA TGTGCCAGCAGCTCCAATGACAGGGGTATTGGGGCCAACGTCCTGACTTTC. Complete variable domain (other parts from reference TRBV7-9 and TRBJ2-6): DTGVSQNPRHKITKRGQNVTFRCDPISEHNRLYWYRQTLGQGPEFLTYFQNEAQLEKSRLLSDRFSAERPKGSFSTLEIQRTEQGDSAMYLCASSSNDRGIGANVLTFGAGSRLTVL.

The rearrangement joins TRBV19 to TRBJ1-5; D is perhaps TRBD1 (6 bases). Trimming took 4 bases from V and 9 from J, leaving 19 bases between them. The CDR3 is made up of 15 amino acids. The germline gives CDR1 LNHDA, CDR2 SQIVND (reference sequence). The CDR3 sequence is CASSTFLVQGRPQHF. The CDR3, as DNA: TGTGCCAGTAGTACCTTTCTCGTCCAGGGGCGGCCCCAGCATTTT.

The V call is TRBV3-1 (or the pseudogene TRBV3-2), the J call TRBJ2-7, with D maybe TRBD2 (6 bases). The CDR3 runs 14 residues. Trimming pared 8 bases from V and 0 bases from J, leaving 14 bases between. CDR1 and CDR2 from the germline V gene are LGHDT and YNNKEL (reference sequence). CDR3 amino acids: CASGGGLSSYEQYF. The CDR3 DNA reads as TGTGCCAGCGGTGGGGGGTTAAGCTCCTACGAGCAGTACTTC.

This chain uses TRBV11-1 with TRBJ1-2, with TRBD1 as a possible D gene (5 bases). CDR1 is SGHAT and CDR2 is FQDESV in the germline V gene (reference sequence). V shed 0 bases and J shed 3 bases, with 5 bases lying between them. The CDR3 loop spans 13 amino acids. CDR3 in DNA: TGTGCCAGCAGCTTAGCAGGGGACTATGGCTACACCTTC. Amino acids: CASSLAGDYGYTF.

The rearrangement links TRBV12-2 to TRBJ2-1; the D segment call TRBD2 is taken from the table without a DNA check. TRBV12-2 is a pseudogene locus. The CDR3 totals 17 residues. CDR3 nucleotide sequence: TGTGCAAGTCGCTTAGCTCCCACTAGCGGGATTTACAATGAGCAGTTCTTC. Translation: CASRLAPTSGIYNEQFF.

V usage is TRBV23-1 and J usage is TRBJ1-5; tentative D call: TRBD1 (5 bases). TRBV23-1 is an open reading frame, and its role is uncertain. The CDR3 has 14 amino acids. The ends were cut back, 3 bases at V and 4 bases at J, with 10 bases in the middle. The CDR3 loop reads CASSHWRGNQPQHF. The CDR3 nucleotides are TGCGCCAGCAGTCATTGGCGGGGGAATCAGCCCCAGCATTTT.

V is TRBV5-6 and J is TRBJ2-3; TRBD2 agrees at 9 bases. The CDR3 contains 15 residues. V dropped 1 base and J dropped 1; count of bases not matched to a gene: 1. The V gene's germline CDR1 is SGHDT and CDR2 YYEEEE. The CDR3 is CASSLLAGRTDTQYF. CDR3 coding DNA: TGTGCCAGCAGCTTGCTAGCGGGGCGCACAGATACGCAGTATTTT.

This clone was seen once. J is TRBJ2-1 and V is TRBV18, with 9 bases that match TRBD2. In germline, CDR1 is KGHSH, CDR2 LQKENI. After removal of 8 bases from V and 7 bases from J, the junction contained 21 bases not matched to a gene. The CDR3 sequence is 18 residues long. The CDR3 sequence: CASPTRIRRLAGTNEQFF. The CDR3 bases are TGTGCCAGCCCCACCCGAATAAGGAGGCTAGCGGGAACTAATGAGCAGTTCTTC.

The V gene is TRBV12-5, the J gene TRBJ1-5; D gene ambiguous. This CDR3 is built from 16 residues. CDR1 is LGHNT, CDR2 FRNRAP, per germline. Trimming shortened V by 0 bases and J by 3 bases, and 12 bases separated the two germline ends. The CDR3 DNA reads TGTGCTAGTGGTTTGGTAGAGTCAGGTCCCAATCAGCCCCAGCATTTT. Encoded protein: CASGLVESGPNQPQHF.

CDR3 nucleotides: TGTGCCAGCAGCAGTACCGAACAGCGCAATCAGCCCCAGCATTTT. Amino acids: CASSSTEQRNQPQHF. The rearrangement joins TRBV6-2 or TRBV6-3 to TRBJ1-5; unclear D gene. The V gene's germline CDR1 is MNHEY and CDR2 SVGEGT. The V end was cut by 6 bases, the J end by 2 bases, with 14 bases between. CDR3 size: 15 residues.

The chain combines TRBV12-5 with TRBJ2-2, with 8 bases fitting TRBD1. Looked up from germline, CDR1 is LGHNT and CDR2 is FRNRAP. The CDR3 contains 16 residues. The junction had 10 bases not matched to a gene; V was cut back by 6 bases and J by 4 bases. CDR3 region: CASGPPRTGPTGELFF. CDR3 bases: TGTGCTAGTGGCCCTCCCCGGACAGGGCCCACCGGGGAGCTGTTTTTT.

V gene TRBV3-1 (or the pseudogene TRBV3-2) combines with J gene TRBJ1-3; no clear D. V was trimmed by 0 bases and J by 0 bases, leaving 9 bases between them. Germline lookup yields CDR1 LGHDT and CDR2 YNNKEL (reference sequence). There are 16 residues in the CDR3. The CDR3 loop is CASSQDPTGSGNTIYF. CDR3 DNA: TGTGCCAGCAGCCAAGATCCGACTGGCTCTGGAAACACCATATATTTT.

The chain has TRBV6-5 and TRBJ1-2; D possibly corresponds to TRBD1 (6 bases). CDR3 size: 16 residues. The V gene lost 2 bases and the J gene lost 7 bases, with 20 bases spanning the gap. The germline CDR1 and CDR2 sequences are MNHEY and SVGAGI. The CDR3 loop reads CASSYGGEGRRFGYTF. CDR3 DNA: TGTGCCAGCAGTTACGGGGGCGAGGGGAGAAGGTTTGGCTACACCTTC.